The TCR beta chain under discussion was sequenced for a study of blood T cells in healthy people across ages. Study as a whole: Every two T cells gave about one barcoded beta molecule via template switching.

After removal of 4 bases from V and 5 bases from J, the junction contained 4 bases not matched to a gene. Germline lookup yields CDR1 SGHTA and CDR2 FQGTGA. The CDR3 is 13 residues long. The use of a sample-barcoded 5' primer and a J-beta primer mix characterized a second PCR of roughly 7 to 12 cycles. TCRdb analysed the 5' RACE reads with MiXCR anew, one entry per CDR3 protein. The sample has 550,000 to 800,000 distinct CDR3 sequences, more than 20% seen once. This clonotype was recorded at least ten times. The antigen is not known. Overall study findings and caveats: Roughly linear declines in TCR beta diversity per million T cells occurred with age. Unsorted PBMCs prevented conclusive naive versus antigen-experienced comparison.

The chain employs TRBV7-3 and TRBJ2-5; 7 bases match TRBD1. This receptor was identified in a man in his 70s in good health. Input material: blood. The CDR3 loop reads CASSSTGTETQYF. Written as DNA, the CDR3 is TGTGCCAGCAGCTCGACAGGGACGGAGACCCAGTACTTC.